Each of the 28 T cell receptor beta chains below was sequenced from the same sample in a study of blood T cell repertoires in COVID-19. Measured with immunoSEQ multiplex PCR; TCRdb has only the in-frame clones, and not every one. The repertoire holds more than 75,000 clones, with 85% to 90% as singletons. The sample consisted of peripheral blood. Receptors originate from a woman aged 80 or over with active COVID-19.

This chain connects TRBV7-9 to TRBJ2-7; 10 bases match TRBD1. Unmatched junction bases numbered 9, after V lost 6 bases and J lost 7 bases. The V gene's germline CDR1 is SEHNR and CDR2 FQNEAQ (reference sequence). CDR3 length: 14 amino acids. The CDR3 bases are TGTGCCAGCAGGCCCGGGACAGGGGTCGGGGAGCAGTACTTC. This codes for CASRPGTGVGEQYF. Based on the CDR3 plus reference TRBV7-9 and TRBJ2-7, the full variable domain is DTGVSQNPRHKITKRGQNVTFRCDPISEHNRLYWYRQTLGQGPEFLTYFQNEAQLEKSRLLSDRFSAERPKGSFSTLEIQRTEQGDSAMYLCASRPGTGVGEQYFGPGTRLTVT.

As regards this clone: At one end, the junction sequence differs from germline, possibly due to a read error. The rearrangement joins TRBV11-3 to TRBJ2-1, with TRBD2 as a possible D gene (5 bases). CDR1 SGHNT and CDR2 YENEEA come from the germline V gene. This CDR3 contains 15 residues. CDR3 sequence: CASSLEGGSYNEQFF. The DNA of the CDR3 is TGTGCCAGCAGCCTAGAAGGCGGGTCCTACAATGAGCAGTTCTTC.

This sequence joins TRBV18 and TRBJ1-1, with D perhaps matching TRBD1 (6 bases). The CDR3 loop spans 14 amino acids. The germline gives CDR1 KGHSH, CDR2 LQKENI. The V gene lost 3 bases and the J gene lost 7 bases, with 15 bases spanning the gap. For the CDR3, the DNA is TGTGCCAGCTCACCGGTGGGCAGGGGTAGTGAAGCTTTCTTT. It yields the protein CASSPVGRGSEAFF.

The count of this clone is one. The chain is built from TRBV5-6 and TRBJ2-7; 14 bases align to TRBD2. Trimming took 0 bases from V and 3 from J; bases not matched to a gene: 2. Germline V gene lookup returns CDR1 SGHDT and CDR2 YYEEEE. The length of the CDR3 is 16 residues. The CDR3 region is CASSLVGLAGGYEQYF. CDR3 nucleotide sequence: TGTGCCAGCAGCTTGGTCGGACTAGCGGGAGGCTACGAGCAGTACTTC.

The chain is built from TRBV18 and TRBJ2-2, with D uncertain. CDR1 KGHSH and CDR2 LQKENI come from the germline V gene. This CDR3 is built from 13 residues. V was trimmed by 5 bases and J by 3 bases, leaving 7 bases between them. DNA of the CDR3: TGTGCCAGCTCAAAAGTAGACACCGGGGAGCTGTTTTTT. It is translated as CASSKVDTGELFF.

The V and J genes are TRBV6-6 and TRBJ2-5; 12 bases agree with TRBD2. The CDR3 totals 16 residues. Germline CDR1 MNHNY, CDR2 SVGAGI (reference sequence). Trimming cost V 4 bases and J 5 bases; bases outside gene matches: 8. In nucleotides, the CDR3 is TGTGCCAGCAGTTCCCCGGGACTAGCGGGCCGGGAGACCCAGTACTTC. This encodes CASSSPGLAGRETQYF.

This CDR3 is CAIKTDSDEQFF. The CDR3 coding sequence is TGTGCCATCAAAACTGATTCGGATGAGCAGTTCTTC. V and J are TRBV10-3 and TRBJ2-1; no clear D. Germline V gene data show CDR1 as ENHRY and CDR2 as SYGVKD. The CDR3 runs to 12 residues. Between the trimmed V and J ends, which lost 7 bases and 8 bases, there was a span of 12 bases.

This clone occurred once. The chain is built from TRBV24-1 and TRBJ2-7, with TRBD1 identical over 10 bases. V was clipped by 5 bases and J by 9 bases; unmatched bases: 9. The length of the CDR3 is 14 residues. From germline, CDR1 is KGHDR and CDR2 SFDVKD. CDR3 bases: TGTGCCACCAGTGGAGGGACAGGGGAGCGTGGGCAGTACTTC. Translated, it gives CATSGGTGERGQYF.

V gene TRBV5-1 combines with J gene TRBJ1-4; D might be TRBD1 (6 bases). CDR1 SGHRS and CDR2 YFSETQ come from the germline V gene. The CDR3 spans 15 residues. The V and J ends lost 3 bases and 6 bases respectively, with 15 bases between them. CDR3 sequence reads: CASSSAGAEDEKLFF. CDR3 DNA sequence: TGCGCCAGCAGCTCAGCGGGGGCTGAGGATGAAAAACTGTTTTTT.

The CDR3 protein is CASSRSGTGGRDTQYF. The CDR3 DNA is TGTGCCAGCAGTCGATCCGGGACAGGGGGCAGAGATACGCAGTATTTT. The genes are TRBV6-6 and TRBJ2-3; 12 bases are shared with TRBD1. V shed 5 bases and J 5 bases; nucleotides not matched to a gene: 8. CDR3 size: 16 residues. Per the germline V gene, CDR1 is MNHNY and CDR2 is SVGAGI (reference sequence).

The CDR3 sequence: CASSPTGLSNQPQHF. CDR3 in DNA: TGTGCCAGCAGTCCGACAGGCTTAAGCAATCAGCCCCAGCATTTT. V gene TRBV28 combines with J gene TRBJ1-5; D might be TRBD1 (6 bases). V shed 5 bases and J shed 1 base, with 12 bases lying between them. Germline loops: CDR1 MDHEN, CDR2 SYDVKM. The CDR3 consists of 15 residues.

This clone occurred a few times. The chain has TRBV6-1 and TRBJ1-5; no clear D gene. The CDR3 contains 16 residues. CDR1 is MNHNS, CDR2 SASEGT, per germline. Trimming took off 1 base at V and 11 bases at J, with 21 bases between the two ends. The CDR3, as DNA: TGTGCCAGCAGTGAAGTGATGAGACGGCCTAGCGGGACCCAGCATTTT. This codes for CASSEVMRRPSGTQHF.

The chain is built from TRBV7-2 and TRBJ2-2; 8 bases agree with TRBD2. Germline V CDR1 and CDR2: SGHTA, FQGNSA. This CDR3 comprises 16 residues. Trimming cost V 1 base and J 0 bases; bases outside gene matches: 1. The CDR3 loop reads CASSLVSGTNTGELFF. The CDR3 region has the DNA TGTGCCAGCAGCTTAGTTAGCGGGACGAACACCGGGGAGCTGTTTTTT. Combining the CDR3 with reference TRBV7-2 and TRBJ2-2 gives the whole variable domain GAGVSQSPSNKVTEKGKDVELRCDPISGHTALYWYRQSLGQGLEFLIYFQGNSAPDKSGLPSDRFSAERTGGSVSTLTIQRTQQEDSAVYLCASSLVSGTNTGELFFGEGSRLTVL.

The rearrangement uses TRBV6-6 and TRBJ2-1, with 12 positions matching TRBD2. The CDR3 spans 15 residues. The ends lost 7 bases at V and 6 bases at J; junction bases unmatched: 7. The germline V gene encodes CDR1 MNHNY and CDR2 SVGAGI (reference sequence). CDR3 loop: CASTVLAGGGNEQFF. The CDR3, as DNA: TGTGCCAGCACCGTCCTAGCGGGAGGGGGCAATGAGCAGTTCTTC.

The genes are TRBV18 and TRBJ1-6; 7 nucleotides line up with TRBD1. Germline V gives CDR1 KGHSH, CDR2 LQKENI. This CDR3 region has 15 residues. The V segment lost 6 bases and the J segment 10 bases; nucleotides outside the gene matches: 12. The CDR3 region has the DNA TGTGCCAGCTCCCCCCAAAGACAGGGCGACTCACCCCTCCACTTT. It is translated as CASSPQRQGDSPLHF.

The rearrangement uses TRBV5-1 and TRBJ1-6; D is uncertain. The CDR3 spans 15 residues. Germline CDR1 reads SGHRS; CDR2 reads YFSETQ. Trimming shortened V by 0 bases and J by 10 bases, and 14 bases separated the two germline ends. CDR3 sequence (DNA): TGCGCCAGCAGCTTGGAAGGGAGTGGGTGGTCACCCCTCCACTTT. As protein: CASSLEGSGWSPLHF.

The rearrangement links TRBV5-4 to TRBJ2-3; a possible D gene is TRBD1 (5 bases). The CDR3 runs to 15 residues. V was clipped by 0 bases and J by 1 base, with 9 bases between them. Germline CDR1 SGHNT, CDR2 YYREEE (reference sequence). The CDR3 nucleotides read TGTGCCAGCAGCTTGGAGGGGCTCGGCACAGATACGCAGTATTTT. This gives the protein CASSLEGLGTDTQYF.

V is TRBV5-1 and J is TRBJ2-3, with TRBD1 identical over 8 bases. This CDR3 region has 18 residues. Germline V lookup: CDR1 SGHRS, CDR2 YFSETQ. V was clipped by 0 bases and J by 2 bases; unmatched bases: 11. The CDR3 here is CASSLGPSRGLITDTQYF. In DNA, the CDR3 is TGCGCCAGCAGCTTGGGCCCCAGCAGGGGGCTTATCACAGATACGCAGTATTTT.

This chain connects TRBV5-6 to TRBJ2-3; TRBD2 aligns across 8 bases. The CDR3 sequence is 15 residues long. The V gene's germline CDR1 is SGHDT and CDR2 YYEEEE. V dropped 4 bases and J dropped 0; count of bases not matched to a gene: 4. The CDR3 region is CASSRGGTSTDTQYF. The DNA for the CDR3 is TGTGCCAGCAGCCGGGGGGGTACTAGCACAGATACGCAGTATTTT.

The CDR3 sequence is CASIPRGTSDEQFF. DNA of the CDR3: TGTGCCAGCATCCCCCGGGGGACTAGCGATGAGCAGTTCTTC. This rearrangement joins TRBV7-2 to TRBJ2-1; 10 positions agree with TRBD2. V lost 7 bases, J lost 8 bases, and 8 bases stayed unmatched. This CDR3 is built from 14 residues. The germline gives CDR1 SGHTA, CDR2 FQGNSA.

J is TRBJ2-7 and V is TRBV21-1; TRBD2, the table's D call, was not compared with the DNA. TRBV21-1 is a pseudogene segment. This CDR3 contains 16 residues. Written as DNA, the CDR3 is TGTGCCAGCAGCAAAGGGTGGCTAGCGGGAGATTACGAGCAGTACTTC. Translating it yields CASSKGWLAGDYEQYF.

The rearrangement joins TRBV11-1 to TRBJ1-1; D remains ambiguous. CDR3 length equals 14 residues. Per the germline V gene, CDR1 is SGHAT and CDR2 is FQDESV (reference sequence). V was cut by 1 base and J by 1 base, with 7 bases left in between. Here the CDR3 reads CASSLVRGNTEAFF. In DNA form, the CDR3 reads TGTGCCAGCAGCTTAGTACGGGGGAACACTGAAGCTTTCTTT.

On this clone itself: Mismatch with germline at one junction end may stem from a read error. The chain joins TRBV7-7 to TRBJ2-1, with TRBD2 identical over 11 bases. Germline CDR1 SSHAT, CDR2 FNYEAQ (reference sequence). The CDR3 covers 17 residues. The CDR3 DNA reads TGTGCTAGCAGCTTAGGGGGACTAGCGGTTCCCTACAATGAGCAGTTCTTC. Protein product: CASSLGGLAVPYNEQFF. Full variable domain (rest looked up from reference TRBV7-7 and TRBJ2-1): GAGVSQSPRYKVTKRGQDVTLRCDPISSHATLYWYQQALGQGPEFLTYFNYEAQPDKSGLPSDRFSAERPEGSISTLTIQRTEQRDSAMYRCASSLGGLAVPYNEQFFGPGTRLTVL.

The rearrangement links TRBV18 to TRBJ2-1; D not resolved. Looked up from germline, CDR1 is KGHSH and CDR2 is LQKENI. V lost 3 bases and J 4 bases, leaving 7 bases between the germline ends. This CDR3 is 13 amino acids long. Written as DNA, the CDR3 is TGTGCCAGCTCACCTGGAGTATACAATGAGCAGTTCTTC. This translates into CASSPGVYNEQFF.

V and J are TRBV11-2 and TRBJ2-3; 8 bases match TRBD2. Germline values: CDR1 SGHAT, CDR2 FQNNGV. CDR3 length: 16 amino acids. Trimming took 5 bases from V and 3 from J; bases not matched to a gene: 10. CDR3 in DNA: TGTGCCAGCAGCCCTTGGACTAGCCAGGGAACAGATACGCAGTATTTT. Its protein is CASSPWTSQGTDTQYF.

The gene calls are TRBV10-3 and TRBJ2-5; 7 positions match TRBD1. In germline, CDR1 is ENHRY, CDR2 SYGVKD. Trimming took 0 bases from V and 4 from J; bases not matched to a gene: 2. The CDR3 runs to 14 residues. Written as DNA, the CDR3 is TGTGCCATCAGTGAGTCGACAGGGCCAGAGACCCAGTACTTC. It translates to CAISESTGPETQYF.

This rearrangement joins TRBV2 to TRBJ2-3; possible D gene TRBD2, 5 bases. CDR3 size: 12 residues. From germline, CDR1 is SNHLY and CDR2 FYNNEI. V lost 8 bases, J lost 6 bases, and 12 bases lay in between. The CDR3 spells CASGFLADTQYF. CDR3 DNA: TGTGCCAGCGGCTTTTTAGCGGATACGCAGTATTTT.

This sequence joins TRBV6-2 or TRBV6-3 and TRBJ2-3; the match to TRBD2 covers 13 bases. The CDR3 contains 15 residues. Per the germline V gene, CDR1 is MNHEY and CDR2 is SVGEGT. Trimming took 5 bases from V and 5 from J; bases not matched to a gene: 4. This chain's CDR3 is CASSAGTSGIDTQYF. CDR3 in DNA: TGTGCCAGCAGTGCCGGGACTAGCGGGATAGATACGCAGTATTTT.